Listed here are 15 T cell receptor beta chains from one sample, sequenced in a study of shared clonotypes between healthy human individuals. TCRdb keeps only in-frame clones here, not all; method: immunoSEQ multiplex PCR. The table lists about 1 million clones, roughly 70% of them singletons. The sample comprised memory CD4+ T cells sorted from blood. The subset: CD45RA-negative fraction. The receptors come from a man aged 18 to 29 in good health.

CDR3 coding DNA: TGTGCCAGTACCGGGACAGGGGGAAACACCATATATTTT. This sequence encodes CASTGTGGNTIYF. This chain uses TRBV6-1 with TRBJ1-3; 9 nucleotides match TRBD1. In germline, CDR1 is MNHNS, CDR2 SASEGT. The CDR3 extends over 13 amino acids. Losses at the gene ends were 9 bases for V and 4 bases for J; bases not matched to a gene: 4.

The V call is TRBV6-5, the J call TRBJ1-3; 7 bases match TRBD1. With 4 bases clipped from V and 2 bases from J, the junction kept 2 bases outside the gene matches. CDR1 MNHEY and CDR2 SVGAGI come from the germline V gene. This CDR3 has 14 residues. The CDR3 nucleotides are TGTGCCAGCAGTTCCAGGGGGGCTGGAAACACCATATATTTT. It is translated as CASSSRGAGNTIYF.

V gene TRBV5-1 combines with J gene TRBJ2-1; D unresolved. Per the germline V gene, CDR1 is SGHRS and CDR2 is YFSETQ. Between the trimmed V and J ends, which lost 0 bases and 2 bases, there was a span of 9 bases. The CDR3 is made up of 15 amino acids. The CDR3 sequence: CASSLGQATYNEQFF. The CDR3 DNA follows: TGCGCCAGCAGCTTGGGGCAGGCGACCTACAATGAGCAGTTCTTC.

CDR3 in amino acids: CASSLDSLGSYEQYF. In nucleotides, the CDR3 is TGTGCCAGCAGTTTAGATAGCCTAGGGTCCTACGAGCAGTACTTC. This chain links TRBV28 with TRBJ2-7, with D hard to call. Looked up from germline, CDR1 is MDHEN and CDR2 is SYDVKM. V was clipped by 2 bases and J by 1 base, with 12 bases between them. CDR3 length equals 15 residues.

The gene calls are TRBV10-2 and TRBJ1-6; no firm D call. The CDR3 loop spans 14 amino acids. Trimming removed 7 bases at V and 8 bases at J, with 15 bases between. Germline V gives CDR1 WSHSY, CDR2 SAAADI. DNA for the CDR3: TGCGCCAGCACCCTCAAGGGTCCGGATTCACCCCTCCACTTT. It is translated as CASTLKGPDSPLHF.

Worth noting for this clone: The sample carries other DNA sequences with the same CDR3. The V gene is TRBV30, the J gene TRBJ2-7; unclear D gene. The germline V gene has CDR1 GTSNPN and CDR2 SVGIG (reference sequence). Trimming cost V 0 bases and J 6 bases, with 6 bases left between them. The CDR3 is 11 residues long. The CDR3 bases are TGTGCCTGGAGTGTGGGTGGCGAGCAGTACTTC. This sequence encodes CAWSVGGEQYF.

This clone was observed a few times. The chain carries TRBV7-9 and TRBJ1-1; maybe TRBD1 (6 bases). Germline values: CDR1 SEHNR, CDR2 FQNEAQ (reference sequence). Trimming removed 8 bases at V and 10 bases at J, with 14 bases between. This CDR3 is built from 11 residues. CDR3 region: CASSGAMRAFF. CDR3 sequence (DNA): TGTGCCAGCTCAGGGGCGATGAGAGCTTTCTTT.

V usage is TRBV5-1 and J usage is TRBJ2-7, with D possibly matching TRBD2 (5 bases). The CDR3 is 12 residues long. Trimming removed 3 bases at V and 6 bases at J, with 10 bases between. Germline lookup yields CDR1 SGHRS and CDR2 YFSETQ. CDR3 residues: CASSWTGVEQYF. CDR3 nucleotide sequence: TGCGCCAGCAGCTGGACTGGGGTCGAGCAGTACTTC.

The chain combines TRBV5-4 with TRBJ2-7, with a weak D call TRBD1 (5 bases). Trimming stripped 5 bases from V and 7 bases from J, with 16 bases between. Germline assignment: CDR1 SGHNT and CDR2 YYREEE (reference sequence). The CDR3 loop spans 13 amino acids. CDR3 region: CASSLMGSGEQYF. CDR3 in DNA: TGTGCCAGCAGTTTGATGGGGTCAGGGGAGCAGTACTTC.

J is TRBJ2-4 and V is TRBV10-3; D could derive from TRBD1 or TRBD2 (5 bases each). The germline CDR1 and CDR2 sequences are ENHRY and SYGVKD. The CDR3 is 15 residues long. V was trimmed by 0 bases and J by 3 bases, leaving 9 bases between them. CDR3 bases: TGTGCCATCAGTGAGTCCCGGGGCGGCAAAAACATTCAGTACTTC. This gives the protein CAISESRGGKNIQYF.

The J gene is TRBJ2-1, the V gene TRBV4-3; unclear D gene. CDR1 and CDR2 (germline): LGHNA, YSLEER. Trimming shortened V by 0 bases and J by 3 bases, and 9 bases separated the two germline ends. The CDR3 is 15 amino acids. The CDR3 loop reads CASSQDRRSYNEQFF. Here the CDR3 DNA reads TGCGCCAGCAGCCAAGATCGCAGGAGCTACAATGAGCAGTTCTTC.

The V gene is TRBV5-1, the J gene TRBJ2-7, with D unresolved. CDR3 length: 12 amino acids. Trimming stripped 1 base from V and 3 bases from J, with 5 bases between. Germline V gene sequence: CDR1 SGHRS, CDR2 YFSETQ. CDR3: CASSLQNYEQYF. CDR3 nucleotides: TGCGCCAGCAGCTTGCAGAACTACGAGCAGTACTTC.

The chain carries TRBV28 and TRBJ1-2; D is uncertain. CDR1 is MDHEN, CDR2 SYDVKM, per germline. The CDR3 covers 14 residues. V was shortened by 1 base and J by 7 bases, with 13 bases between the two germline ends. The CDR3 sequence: CASSLLTRRAGYTF. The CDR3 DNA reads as TGTGCCAGCAGTTTATTAACTAGAAGGGCTGGCTACACCTTC.

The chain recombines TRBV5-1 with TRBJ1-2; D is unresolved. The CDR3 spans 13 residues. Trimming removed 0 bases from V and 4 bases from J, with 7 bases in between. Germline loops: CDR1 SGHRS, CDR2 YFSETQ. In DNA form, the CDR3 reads TGCGCCAGCAGCTTGGCAGAGTTCTATGGCTACACCTTC. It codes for CASSLAEFYGYTF.

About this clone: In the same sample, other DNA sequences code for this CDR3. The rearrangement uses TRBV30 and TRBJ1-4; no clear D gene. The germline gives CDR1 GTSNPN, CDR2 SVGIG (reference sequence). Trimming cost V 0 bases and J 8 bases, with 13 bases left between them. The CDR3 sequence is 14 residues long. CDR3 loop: CAWSVRRAGEKLFF. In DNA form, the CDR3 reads TGTGCCTGGAGTGTAAGGAGGGCGGGGGAAAAACTGTTTTTT.